Below are 9 T cell receptor beta chains sequenced from a single sample in a study of blood T cell repertoires in COVID-19. Data came from immunoSEQ multiplex PCR; TCRdb stores just in-frame clones and leaves some out. The sample yields about 200,000 clones, 88% seen once. The sequencing sample was made of peripheral blood. The origin of the receptors is a man aged 40-49 years with active or convalescent COVID-19.

In this sample, this clone turned up a few times. The chain combines TRBV5-1 with TRBJ2-1, with TRBD1 matching 7 bases. J was trimmed by 8 bases and V by 0 bases; bases with no gene match: 11. Germline CDR1 SGHRS, CDR2 YFSETQ. The CDR3 runs to 16 residues. CDR3 nucleotide sequence: TGCGCCAGCAGCTTGGGGGACCGAAGAGGGGGCGATGAGCAGTTCTTC. Amino acid sequence: CASSLGDRRGGDEQFF.

The chain is built from TRBV15 and TRBJ2-1; D unresolved. CDR1 and CDR2 from the germline V gene are LNHNV and YYDKDF (reference sequence). The length of the CDR3 is 12 residues. V was clipped by 3 bases and J by 10 bases, with 10 bases between them. The CDR3 DNA sequence: TGTGCCACCAGCAGGCAGTTTAGCGAGCAGTTCTTC. Translated, it gives CATSRQFSEQFF.

This clone has a handful of counts. V usage is TRBV28 and J usage is TRBJ1-1; possibly TRBD1 for D (5 bases). Germline-derived CDR1 and CDR2 are MDHEN and SYDVKM. The V and J ends lost 5 bases and 6 bases respectively, with 16 bases between them. The CDR3 has 14 residues. The DNA of the CDR3 is TGTGCCAGCAGTGCCTATAGGGGTACCGCTGAAGCTTTCTTT. Protein product: CASSAYRGTAEAFF.

The rearrangement links TRBV3-1 (or the pseudogene TRBV3-2) to TRBJ2-1, with 10 bases that match TRBD2. CDR3 length: 17 residues. The V segment lost 3 bases and the J segment 6 bases; nucleotides outside the gene matches: 11. CDR1 and CDR2 from the germline V gene are LGHDT and YNNKEL (reference sequence). The chain's CDR3 is CASSQVPSGSPPNEQFF. In DNA form, the CDR3 reads TGTGCCAGCAGCCAGGTTCCTAGCGGGAGTCCCCCCAATGAGCAGTTCTTC.

The J gene is TRBJ1-4, the V gene TRBV7-2; 8 nucleotides line up with TRBD1. This CDR3 has 19 amino acids. The V gene's germline CDR1 is SGHTA and CDR2 FQGNSA. After removal of 1 base from V and 0 bases from J, the junction contained 10 bases not matched to a gene. The CDR3 sequence: CASSLVGRGHVATNEKLFF. The CDR3 region has the DNA TGTGCCAGCAGCTTAGTAGGCAGGGGGCACGTTGCAACTAATGAAAAACTGTTTTTT.

The chain has TRBV19 and TRBJ2-2; D not certain. The V end was cut by 7 bases, the J end by 6 bases, with 6 bases between. This CDR3 contains 11 residues. Germline V gene data show CDR1 as LNHDA and CDR2 as SQIVND (reference sequence). CDR3 bases: TGTGCCAGTACTGTTTCCGGGGAGCTGTTTTTT. It is translated as CASTVSGELFF. The full variable domain, with the rest looked up from reference TRBV19 and TRBJ2-2, is DGGITQSPKYLFRKEGQNVTLSCEQNLNHDAMYWYRQDPGQGLRLIYYSQIVNDFQKGDIAEGYSVSREKKESFPLTVTSAQKNPTAFYLCASTVSGELFFGEGSRLTVL.

This clone was recorded only once. This chain uses TRBV28 with TRBJ2-2; D is unresolved. Germline assignment: CDR1 MDHEN and CDR2 SYDVKM. Deletions cut 2 bases from V and 6 bases from J, with 7 bases between. The CDR3 length is 13 residues. For the CDR3, the DNA is TGTGCCAGCAGTTTAGAGGCCCCCGGGGAGCTGTTTTTT. Protein product: CASSLEAPGELFF.

Only one count was recorded for this clone. This sequence joins TRBV7-3 and TRBJ2-2; no reliable D call. V was pared by 8 bases and J by 0 bases, with 7 bases between. This CDR3 has 13 residues. Germline V gene lookup returns CDR1 SGHTA and CDR2 FQGTGA. CDR3 residues: CASAVTNTGELFF. DNA for the CDR3: TGTGCCAGCGCGGTTACGAACACCGGGGAGCTGTTTTTT.

The CDR3 DNA is TGTGCCAGCACCCGGGATCTAGGGTACCACGAGCAGTACTTC. Protein: CASTRDLGYHEQYF. The chain links TRBV11-3 to TRBJ2-7; D may be TRBD2 (5 bases). Trimming removed 7 bases at V and 5 bases at J, with 18 bases between. This CDR3 has 14 residues. Germline V CDR1 and CDR2: SGHNT, YENEEA.